Below, 28 T cell receptor beta chains from the same sample are listed, as sequenced in a study of blood T cell repertoires in COVID-19. Profiling relied on immunoSEQ multiplex PCR, and the TCRdb table lists in-frame clones only, not all of them. This table holds 180,000 or so clones, approximately 85% found once. The sample taken for sequencing was PBMCs or T cells enriched from blood (not recorded which). These receptor sequences come from a man aged 40-49 years who had recovered from COVID-19.

J is TRBJ2-2 and V is TRBV20-1, with a weak D call TRBD1 (5 bases). Per germline, CDR1 DFQATT and CDR2 SNEGSKA (reference sequence). V was shortened by 6 bases and J by 11 bases, with 13 bases between the two germline ends. This CDR3 has 11 amino acids. The CDR3 DNA reads as TGCAGTGCCAGTCAGGGTTTCGAGCTGTTTTTT. Protein product: CSASQGFELFF.

This rearrangement joins TRBV10-2 to TRBJ1-1; a weak D match, TRBD1 (5 bases). The ends were cut back, 6 bases at V and 8 bases at J, with 13 bases in the middle. Per the germline V gene, CDR1 is WSHSY and CDR2 is SAAADI. CDR3 length: 12 amino acids. The CDR3 DNA reads TGCGCCAGCAGGTCAGGACACCTCGAAGCTTTCTTT. The encoded protein is CASRSGHLEAFF.

V and J are TRBV15 and TRBJ2-7, with D perhaps matching TRBD2 (6 bases). Germline V lookup: CDR1 LNHNV, CDR2 YYDKDF (reference sequence). V was shortened by 0 bases and J by 3 bases, with 18 bases between the two germline ends. The CDR3 extends over 17 amino acids. In nucleotides, the CDR3 is TGTGCCACCAGCAGAGATAAGACTAGTCGGAGAAACTACGAGCAGTACTTC. Translating gives CATSRDKTSRRNYEQYF.

The chain carries TRBV7-2 and TRBJ2-1; 10 positions agree with TRBD2. CDR3 length: 15 amino acids. V trimming: 6 bases; J trimming: 3 bases; junction bases outside the gene matches: 5. Germline CDR1 reads SGHTA; CDR2 reads FQGNSA. The CDR3: CASRPRTSGYNEQFF. CDR3 nucleotides: TGTGCCAGCAGGCCCAGGACTAGCGGCTACAATGAGCAGTTCTTC.

This rearrangement joins TRBV19 to TRBJ1-6, with TRBD1 matching 8 bases. Trimming removed 4 bases from V and 6 bases from J; junction bases left unmatched: 2. The CDR3 consists of 14 residues. From germline, CDR1 is LNHDA and CDR2 SQIVND (reference sequence). The CDR3 sequence is CASSTDRGNSPLHF. The CDR3 DNA follows: TGTGCCAGTAGTACCGACAGGGGTAATTCACCCCTCCACTTT.

This clone was recorded only once. This chain connects TRBV3-1 (or the pseudogene TRBV3-2) to TRBJ2-2; D is ambiguous. With 3 bases removed from V and 6 bases from J, the gap between germline ends came to 11 bases. This CDR3 is 14 amino acids long. The V gene's germline CDR1 is LGHDT and CDR2 YNNKEL (reference sequence). CDR3 coding DNA: TGTGCCAGCAGCCAGAGCGCTTGGGCCGGGGAGCTGTTTTTT. Translation: CASSQSAWAGELFF.

V usage is TRBV15 and J usage is TRBJ1-2; 7 nucleotides line up with TRBD1. This CDR3 comprises 14 residues. V lost 3 bases, J lost 2 bases, and 3 bases stayed unmatched. Looked up from germline, CDR1 is LNHNV and CDR2 is YYDKDF (reference sequence). The CDR3 loop reads CATSREGANYGYTF. The CDR3 nucleotides read TGTGCCACCAGCAGGGAGGGGGCGAACTATGGCTACACCTTC.

The chain has TRBV6-6 and TRBJ1-5, with D tentatively TRBD1 (6 bases). V lost 2 bases, J lost 4 bases, and 12 bases lay in between. CDR3 length: 15 residues. Germline-derived CDR1 and CDR2 are MNHNY and SVGAGI (reference sequence). The CDR3 is CASSYATGQNQPQHF. CDR3 sequence (DNA): TGTGCCAGCAGTTACGCGACAGGCCAGAATCAGCCCCAGCATTTT.

The chain recombines TRBV12-3 or TRBV12-4 with TRBJ2-5; D is unclear. This CDR3 spans 11 amino acids. Trimming shortened V by 2 bases and J by 5 bases, and 3 bases separated the two germline ends. DNA for the CDR3: TGTGCCAGCAGTTTATCGGAGACCCAGTACTTC. Its translation: CASSLSETQYF.

Worth noting for this clone: Other DNA sequences within the sample encode an identical CDR3. The chain carries TRBV9 and TRBJ1-4; D perhaps matches TRBD1 (5 bases). V was pared by 0 bases and J by 3 bases, with 6 bases between. The CDR3 consists of 14 residues. From germline, CDR1 is SGDLS and CDR2 YYNGEE. As DNA, the CDR3 is TGTGCCAGCAGCGTAGGACAGTCTAATGAAAAACTGTTTTTT. It specifies CASSVGQSNEKLFF.

This rearrangement joins TRBV27 to TRBJ1-6; D not certain. The CDR3 is made up of 16 amino acids. V was pared by 0 bases and J by 4 bases, with 10 bases between. Germline CDR1 MNHEY, CDR2 SMNVEV (reference sequence). The CDR3 region has the DNA TGTGCCAGCAGTTTATCTGGAGACTTTTATAATTCACCCCTCCACTTT. Its protein is CASSLSGDFYNSPLHF.

The chain carries TRBV5-1 and TRBJ2-3; D is unresolved. This CDR3 is built from 15 residues. In germline, CDR1 is SGHRS, CDR2 YFSETQ. V was shortened by 2 bases and J by 2 bases, with 12 bases between the two germline ends. The CDR3 protein is CASSFKASSTDTQYF. The CDR3 coding sequence is TGCGCCAGCAGCTTTAAGGCTAGTTCCACAGATACGCAGTATTTT.

This clone appeared a single time. The gene calls are TRBV15 and TRBJ1-6, with D maybe TRBD1 (6 bases). V was trimmed by 8 bases and J by 7 bases, leaving 9 bases between them. From germline, CDR1 is LNHNV and CDR2 YYDKDF (reference sequence). This CDR3 is built from 12 residues. The CDR3 reads CATGRGNSPLHF. The CDR3 DNA sequence: TGTGCCACCGGGAGGGGGAATTCACCCCTCCACTTT.

The chain is built from TRBV5-6 and TRBJ2-3; TRBD1 matches 9 bases. V was pared by 4 bases and J by 1 base, with 13 bases of the junction left unmatched. CDR3 length equals 18 residues. The V gene's germline CDR1 is SGHDT and CDR2 YYEEEE. In DNA form, the CDR3 reads TGTGCCAGCAGCCCCGGGACAGGGCTAAATCGGGGCACAGATACGCAGTATTTT. This codes for CASSPGTGLNRGTDTQYF. Variable domain in full (rest from reference TRBV5-6 and TRBJ2-3): DAGVTQSPTHLIKTRGQQVTLRCSPKSGHDTVSWYQQALGQGPQFIFQYYEEEERQRGNFPDRFSGHQFPNYSSELNVNALLLGDSALYLCASSPGTGLNRGTDTQYFGPGTRLTVL.

This clone came up a few times. The chain links TRBV29-1 to TRBJ2-2; tentative D call: TRBD1 (6 bases). The V gene lost 4 bases and the J gene lost 4 bases, with 13 bases spanning the gap. The germline CDR1 and CDR2 sequences are SQVTM and ANQGSEA. CDR3 size: 14 residues. CDR3 sequence (DNA): TGCAGCGTTGTAGGGGGAAGGAGCACCGGGGAGCTGTTTTTT. It is translated as CSVVGGRSTGELFF.

The count of this clone is one. This chain joins TRBV3-1 (or the pseudogene TRBV3-2) and TRBJ1-1; D may be TRBD1 (6 bases). The V end lost 1 base, the J end lost 1 base, and 7 bases lay between the germline ends. This CDR3 comprises 14 residues. Germline lookup yields CDR1 LGHDT and CDR2 YNNKEL (reference sequence). The CDR3 nucleotides are TGTGCCAGCAGCCAAGGGGGGCCGAACACTGAAGCTTTCTTT. This gives the protein CASSQGGPNTEAFF.

This chain links TRBV27 with TRBJ2-7; TRBD2 might be the D (5 bases). V was cut by 2 bases and J by 2 bases, with 7 bases left in between. From germline, CDR1 is MNHEY and CDR2 SMNVEV (reference sequence). The CDR3 has 13 residues. This CDR3 reads CASSLIGAYEQYF. The CDR3 DNA reads as TGTGCCAGCAGTTTAATCGGGGCCTACGAGCAGTACTTC.

The rearrangement uses TRBV30 and TRBJ1-3; D is perhaps TRBD1 (6 bases). Germline lookup yields CDR1 GTSNPN and CDR2 SVGIG (reference sequence). The CDR3 sequence is 15 residues long. V was pared by 1 base and J by 0 bases, with 10 bases between. The CDR3 DNA reads as TGTGCCTGGAGTGGGGTACAGGGCTCTGGAAACACCATATATTTT. This gives the protein CAWSGVQGSGNTIYF.

The V and J genes are TRBV12-3 or TRBV12-4 and TRBJ1-2; no clear D. V gave up 6 bases and J gave up 2 bases, with 10 bases separating them. This CDR3 region has 13 residues. CDR3 loop: CASSSLSNYGYTF. CDR3 DNA sequence: TGTGCCAGCAGCTCCTTGTCCAACTATGGCTACACCTTC.

The chain combines TRBV15 with TRBJ2-5; possible D gene TRBD1, 5 bases. Germline CDR1 LNHNV, CDR2 YYDKDF (reference sequence). With 7 bases removed from V and 4 bases from J, the gap between germline ends came to 13 bases. The CDR3 totals 13 residues. The CDR3 sequence: CATNQGSAETQYF. In DNA, the CDR3 is TGTGCCACCAACCAGGGATCAGCAGAGACCCAGTACTTC.

CDR3 coding DNA: TGTGCCAGTAGTATGGTGGAGCACTCAGATGAGCAGTTCTTC. This codes for CASSMVEHSDEQFF. The chain joins TRBV19 to TRBJ2-1; D remains ambiguous. CDR3 length: 14 residues. Trimming removed 3 bases at V and 8 bases at J, with 14 bases between. Germline CDR1 and CDR2: LNHDA and SQIVND (reference sequence).

CDR3 region: CASSETGANYGYTF. DNA for the CDR3: TGTGCCAGCAGTGAGACAGGGGCTAACTATGGCTACACCTTC. The chain is built from TRBV6-4 and TRBJ1-2; 8 bases fit TRBD1. This CDR3 comprises 14 residues. The trim removed 3 bases at V and 0 bases at J, leaving 0 bases unmatched. In germline, CDR1 is MRHNA, CDR2 SNTAGT.

This rearrangement joins TRBV6-1 to TRBJ1-1, with D hard to call. Between the trimmed V and J ends, which lost 2 bases and 5 bases, there was a span of 12 bases. The germline V gene encodes CDR1 MNHNS and CDR2 SASEGT. This CDR3 spans 14 amino acids. The CDR3 DNA follows: TGTGCCAGCAGTGAAAAGTTGGCGAGGACTGAAGCTTTCTTT. It yields the protein CASSEKLARTEAFF.

The chain joins TRBV19 to TRBJ2-7; 11 bases agree with TRBD2. Germline loops: CDR1 LNHDA, CDR2 SQIVND (reference sequence). The length of the CDR3 is 15 residues. V dropped 3 bases and J dropped 7; count of bases not matched to a gene: 8. CDR3 amino acids: CASSMLAGGPGEQYF. The CDR3 bases are TGTGCCAGTAGTATGCTAGCGGGAGGACCGGGGGAGCAGTACTTC. The full variable domain, with the rest looked up from reference TRBV19 and TRBJ2-7, is DGGITQSPKYLFRKEGQNVTLSCEQNLNHDAMYWYRQDPGQGLRLIYYSQIVNDFQKGDIAEGYSVSREKKESFPLTVTSAQKNPTAFYLCASSMLAGGPGEQYFGPGTRLTVT.

The chain has TRBV2 and TRBJ1-1; possibly TRBD1 for D (6 bases). Between the trimmed V and J ends, which lost 6 bases and 4 bases, there was a span of 15 bases. The CDR3 has 14 amino acids. CDR1 and CDR2 (germline): SNHLY, FYNNEI. CDR3 nucleotide sequence: TGTGCCAGCAGGGGTCCAGGGGAGAGCACTGAAGCTTTCTTT. It translates to CASRGPGESTEAFF.

J is TRBJ2-2 and V is TRBV27; maybe TRBD2 (6 bases). The CDR3 has 15 residues. The V end was cut by 2 bases, the J end by 2 bases, with 9 bases between. Germline-derived CDR1 and CDR2 are MNHEY and SMNVEV (reference sequence). The CDR3, as DNA: TGTGCCAGCAGTTTACGGGGGTATAACACCGGGGAGCTGTTTTTT. Translated: CASSLRGYNTGELFF.

The J gene is TRBJ2-5, the V gene TRBV28; TRBD2 is a possible D gene (5 bases). Germline CDR1 is MDHEN and CDR2 is SYDVKM. Trimming pared 6 bases from V and 2 bases from J, leaving 13 bases between. The CDR3 sequence is 14 residues long. The CDR3 loop reads CASRVQTSQETQYF. The CDR3, as DNA: TGTGCCAGCAGAGTGCAAACTAGTCAAGAGACCCAGTACTTC.

The table lists this clone with a few counts. The V call is TRBV5-1, the J call TRBJ1-1; 9 positions agree with TRBD1. The CDR3 has 18 amino acids. Germline CDR1 reads SGHRS; CDR2 reads YFSETQ. The V segment lost 1 base and the J segment 4 bases; nucleotides outside the gene matches: 14. CDR3 protein: CASSLRTGETGLGTEAFF. CDR3 DNA sequence: TGCGCCAGCAGCTTGAGGACAGGGGAGACGGGTTTGGGCACTGAAGCTTTCTTT.